This T cell receptor (beta chain) emerged from a study of shared clonotypes between healthy human individuals. Sequencing used immunoSEQ multiplex PCR; TCRdb keeps in-frame clones, though not all of them. The sample lists about 2.3 million clones, roughly 90% occurring once. Deletions cut 5 bases from V and 2 bases from J, with 18 bases between. The CDR3 length is 16 residues. Germline V lookup: CDR1 SGHTA, CDR2 FQGNSA. This chain connects TRBV7-2 to TRBJ2-5, with D perhaps TRBD1 or TRBD2 (6 bases each). The receptor's source is a man aged 18 to 29 in good health. Some clones in this sample may be carry-over from other donors' samples. Input material: naive CD4+ T cells from PBMCs. Subset specified: CD45RA+ positively selected. DNA for the CDR3: TGTGCCAGCAGCCTCCATCCGGGGGCGGGACAAGAGACCCAGTACTTC. This sequence encodes CASSLHPGAGQETQYF. Together with reference TRBV7-2 and TRBJ2-5, the CDR3 gives the full variable domain: GAGVSQSPSNKVTEKGKDVELRCDPISGHTALYWYRQSLGQGLEFLIYFQGNSAPDKSGLPSDRFSAERTGGSVSTLTIQRTQQEDSAVYLCASSLHPGAGQETQYFGPGTRLLVL.